The 3 T cell receptor beta chains below come from one sample, sequenced in a study. TCRdb re-analysed the RT-PCR reads in MiXCR, keeping a single row per CDR3 protein. The repertoire holds about 680,000 distinct CDR3 sequences, with around 14% as singletons. The sample comprised memory CD4+ T cells from blood. Receptors originate from a female donor in good health, serving as a healthy control.

Notes on this clonotype: An end of the junction differs from the germline gene, which may be a read error. V usage is TRBV11-2 and J usage is TRBJ2-1, with 7 bases aligning to TRBD2. Germline CDR1 and CDR2: SGHAT and FQNNGV. The CDR3 length is 14 residues. The CDR3 reads CASSLEGGGSEPFF. CDR3 bases: TGTGCCAGCAGCTTAGAGGGGGGGGGTAGCGAGCCGTTCTTC.

This clonotype was seen a few times. The rearrangement uses TRBV20-1 and TRBJ2-7; 8 bases are a match to TRBD2. This CDR3 is 15 amino acids long. Germline CDR1 reads DFQATT; CDR2 reads SNEGSKA (reference sequence). J gave up 3 bases and V 2 bases, and 9 bases lay outside the gene matches. The CDR3 DNA is TGCAGTGCTAGAATTAACGGGAGGGCCGGCTACGAGCAGTACTTC. Its protein product is CSARINGRAGYEQYF.

This clonotype was counted at least ten times. The rearrangement joins TRBV20-1 to TRBJ1-1; D is undetermined. V was clipped by 1 base and J by 1 base, with 7 bases between them. Germline lookup yields CDR1 DFQATT and CDR2 SNEGSKA (reference sequence). The CDR3 is 13 amino acids. The DNA for the CDR3 is TGCAGTGCTAGAGCCATGTGGAACACTGAAGCTTTCTTT. Protein sequence: CSARAMWNTEAFF.